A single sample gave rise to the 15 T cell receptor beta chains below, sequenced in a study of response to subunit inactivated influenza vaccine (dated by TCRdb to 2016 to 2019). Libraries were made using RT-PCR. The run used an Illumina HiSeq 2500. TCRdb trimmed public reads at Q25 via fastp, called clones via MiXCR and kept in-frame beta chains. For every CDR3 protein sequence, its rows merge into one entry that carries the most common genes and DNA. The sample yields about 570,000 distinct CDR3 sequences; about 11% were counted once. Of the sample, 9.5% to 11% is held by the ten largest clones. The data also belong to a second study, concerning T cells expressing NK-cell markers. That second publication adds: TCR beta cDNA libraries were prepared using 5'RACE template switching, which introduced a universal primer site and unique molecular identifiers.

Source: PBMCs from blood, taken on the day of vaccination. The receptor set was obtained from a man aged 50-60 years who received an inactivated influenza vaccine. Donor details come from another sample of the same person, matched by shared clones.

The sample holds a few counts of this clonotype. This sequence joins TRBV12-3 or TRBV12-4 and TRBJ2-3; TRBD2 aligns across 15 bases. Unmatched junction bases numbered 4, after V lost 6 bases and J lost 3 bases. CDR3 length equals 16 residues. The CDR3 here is CASRPGLAGGTDTQYF. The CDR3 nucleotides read TGTGCCAGCAGACCTGGACTAGCGGGGGGGACAGATACGCAGTATTTT.

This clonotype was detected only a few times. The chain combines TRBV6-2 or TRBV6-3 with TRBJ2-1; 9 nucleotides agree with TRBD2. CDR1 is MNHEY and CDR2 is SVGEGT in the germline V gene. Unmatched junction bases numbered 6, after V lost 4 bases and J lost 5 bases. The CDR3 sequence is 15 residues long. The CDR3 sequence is CASSWGGGANNEQFF. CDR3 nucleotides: TGTGCCAGCAGTTGGGGCGGGGGGGCAAACAATGAGCAGTTCTTC.

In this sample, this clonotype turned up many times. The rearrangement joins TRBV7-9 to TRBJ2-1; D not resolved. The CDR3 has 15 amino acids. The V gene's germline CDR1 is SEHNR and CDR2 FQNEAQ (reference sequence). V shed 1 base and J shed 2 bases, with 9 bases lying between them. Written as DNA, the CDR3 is TGTGCCAGCAGCTTAGTCGGCCAGGCCTACAATGAGCAGTTCTTC. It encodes CASSLVGQAYNEQFF.

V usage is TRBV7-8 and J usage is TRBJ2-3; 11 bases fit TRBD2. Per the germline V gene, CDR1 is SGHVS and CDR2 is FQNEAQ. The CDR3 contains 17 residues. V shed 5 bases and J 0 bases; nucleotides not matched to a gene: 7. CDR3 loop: CASSTRLAGYSTDTQYF. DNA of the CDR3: TGTGCCAGCAGCACCCGACTAGCGGGATACAGCACAGATACGCAGTATTTT.

CDR3 nucleotides: TGTGCCAGCAGCCCCGGGACGGCGGGAGGCTACACCTTC. The encoded protein is CASSPGTAGGYTF. The rearrangement uses TRBV12-3 or TRBV12-4 and TRBJ1-2; weak D call: TRBD1 (5 bases). V lost 6 bases and J lost 8, with 16 bases in between. The CDR3 contains 13 residues.

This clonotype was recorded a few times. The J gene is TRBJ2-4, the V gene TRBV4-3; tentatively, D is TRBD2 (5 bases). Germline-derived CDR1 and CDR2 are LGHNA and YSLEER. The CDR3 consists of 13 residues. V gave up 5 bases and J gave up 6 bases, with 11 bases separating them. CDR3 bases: TGCGCCAGCAGCATTGAGGGTGGAAACATTCAGTACTTC. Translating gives CASSIEGGNIQYF.

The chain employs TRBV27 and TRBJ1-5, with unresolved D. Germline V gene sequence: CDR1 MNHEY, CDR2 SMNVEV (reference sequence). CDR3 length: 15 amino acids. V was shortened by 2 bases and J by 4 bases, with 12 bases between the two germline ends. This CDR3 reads CASSLVGGFNQPQHF. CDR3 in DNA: TGTGCCAGCAGTTTAGTAGGAGGGTTTAATCAGCCCCAGCATTTT.

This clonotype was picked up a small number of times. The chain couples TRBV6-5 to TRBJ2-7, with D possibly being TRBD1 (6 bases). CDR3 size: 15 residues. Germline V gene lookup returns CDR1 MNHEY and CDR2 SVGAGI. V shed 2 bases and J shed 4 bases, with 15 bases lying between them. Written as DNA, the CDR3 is TGTGCCAGCAGTTACCGCTATGACAGGTCTTACGAGCAGTACTTC. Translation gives CASSYRYDRSYEQYF.

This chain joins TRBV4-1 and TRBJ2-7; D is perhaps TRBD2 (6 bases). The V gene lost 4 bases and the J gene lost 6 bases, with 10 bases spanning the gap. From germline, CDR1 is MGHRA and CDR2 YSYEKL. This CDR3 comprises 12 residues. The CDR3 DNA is TGCGCCAGCAGCCGCTCCGGGGGCGAGCAGTACTTC. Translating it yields CASSRSGGEQYF.

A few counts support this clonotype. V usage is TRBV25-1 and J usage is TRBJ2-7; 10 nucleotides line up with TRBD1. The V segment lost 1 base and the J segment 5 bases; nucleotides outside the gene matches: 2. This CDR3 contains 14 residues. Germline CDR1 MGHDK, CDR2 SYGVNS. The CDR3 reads CASSESGTGDEQYF. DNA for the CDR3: TGTGCCAGCAGTGAATCCGGGACAGGGGACGAGCAGTACTTC.

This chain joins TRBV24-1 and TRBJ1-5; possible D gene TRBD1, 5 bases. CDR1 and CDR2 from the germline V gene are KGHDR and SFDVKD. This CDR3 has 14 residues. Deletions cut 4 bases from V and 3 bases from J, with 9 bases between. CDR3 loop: CATSDLTVNQPQHF. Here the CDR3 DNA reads TGTGCCACCAGTGACTTGACAGTCAATCAGCCCCAGCATTTT.

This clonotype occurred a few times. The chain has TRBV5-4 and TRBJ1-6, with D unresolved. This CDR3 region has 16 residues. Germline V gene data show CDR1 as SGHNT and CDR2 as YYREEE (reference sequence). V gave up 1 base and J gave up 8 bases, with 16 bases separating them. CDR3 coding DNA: TGTGCCAGCAGCTTGTCGGTTGTAGCAGGAGATTCACCCCTCCACTTT. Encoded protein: CASSLSVVAGDSPLHF.

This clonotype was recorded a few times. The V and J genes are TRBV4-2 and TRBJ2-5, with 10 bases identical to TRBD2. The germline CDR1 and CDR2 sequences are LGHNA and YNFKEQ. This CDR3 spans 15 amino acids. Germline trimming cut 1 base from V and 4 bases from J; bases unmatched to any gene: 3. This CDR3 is CASSQALAGVETQYF. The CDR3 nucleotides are TGTGCCAGCAGCCAAGCGCTAGCGGGGGTAGAGACCCAGTACTTC.

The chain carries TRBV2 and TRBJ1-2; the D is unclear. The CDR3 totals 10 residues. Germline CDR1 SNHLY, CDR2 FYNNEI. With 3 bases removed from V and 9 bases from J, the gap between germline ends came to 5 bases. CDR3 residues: CASSDRSYTF. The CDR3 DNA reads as TGTGCCAGCAGTGACAGAAGCTACACCTTC.

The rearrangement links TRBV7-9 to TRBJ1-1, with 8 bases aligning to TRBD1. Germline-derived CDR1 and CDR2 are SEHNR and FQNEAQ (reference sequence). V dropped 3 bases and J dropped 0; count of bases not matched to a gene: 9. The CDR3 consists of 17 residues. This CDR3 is CASSFPDREGMNTEAFF. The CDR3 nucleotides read TGTGCCAGCAGCTTCCCGGACAGGGAAGGGATGAACACTGAAGCTTTCTTT.